The subject of this entry is one T cell receptor beta chain. The assay was immunoSEQ multiplex PCR, and TCRdb's table has in-frame clones only and misses some. The table lists over 50,000 clones, roughly nine tenths of them singletons, with over 7.5% in the top ten. The data were taken from a study of PD-1 blockade in classical Hodgkin lymphoma. In the study overall: Nivolumab dosing for patients was 3 mg/kg, administered intravenously every 2 weeks.

Indicated time point: cycle 4 day 1 (C4D1), after less than seven weeks of nivolumab. All the patients suffered relapse after autologous stem cell transplantation, and brentuximab vedotin exposure differed. Responses achieved at best were complete response, partial response or progressive disease. CDR1 and CDR2 from the germline V gene are SGDLS and YYNGEE. The CDR3 totals 16 residues. Trimming removed 0 bases at V and 0 bases at J, with 12 bases between. Sequenced material: peripheral blood mononuclear cells (PBMCs), taken before the fourth cycle of nivolumab. This receptor was identified in a human donor with classical Hodgkin lymphoma. The chain recombines TRBV9 with TRBJ2-5, with D uncertain. The CDR3, as DNA: TGTGCCAGCAGCGTAGATGCAGATATGTACCAAGAGACCCAGTACTTC. It specifies CASSVDADMYQETQYF.